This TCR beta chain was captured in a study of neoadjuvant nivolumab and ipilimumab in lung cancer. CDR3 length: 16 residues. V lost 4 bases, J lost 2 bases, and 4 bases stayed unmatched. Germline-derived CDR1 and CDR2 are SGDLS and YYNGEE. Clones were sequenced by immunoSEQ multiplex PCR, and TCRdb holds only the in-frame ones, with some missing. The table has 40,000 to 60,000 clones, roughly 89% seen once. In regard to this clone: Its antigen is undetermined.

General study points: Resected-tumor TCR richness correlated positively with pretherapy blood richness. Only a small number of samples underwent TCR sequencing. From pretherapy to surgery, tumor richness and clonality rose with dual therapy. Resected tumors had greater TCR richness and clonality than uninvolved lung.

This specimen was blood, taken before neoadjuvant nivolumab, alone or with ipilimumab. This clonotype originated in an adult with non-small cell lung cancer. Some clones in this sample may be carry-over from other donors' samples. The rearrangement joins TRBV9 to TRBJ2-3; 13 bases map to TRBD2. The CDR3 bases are TGTGCCAGCAGCCTAGGGACTAGCGGGGCCACAGATACGCAGTATTTT. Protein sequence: CASSLGTSGATDTQYF.